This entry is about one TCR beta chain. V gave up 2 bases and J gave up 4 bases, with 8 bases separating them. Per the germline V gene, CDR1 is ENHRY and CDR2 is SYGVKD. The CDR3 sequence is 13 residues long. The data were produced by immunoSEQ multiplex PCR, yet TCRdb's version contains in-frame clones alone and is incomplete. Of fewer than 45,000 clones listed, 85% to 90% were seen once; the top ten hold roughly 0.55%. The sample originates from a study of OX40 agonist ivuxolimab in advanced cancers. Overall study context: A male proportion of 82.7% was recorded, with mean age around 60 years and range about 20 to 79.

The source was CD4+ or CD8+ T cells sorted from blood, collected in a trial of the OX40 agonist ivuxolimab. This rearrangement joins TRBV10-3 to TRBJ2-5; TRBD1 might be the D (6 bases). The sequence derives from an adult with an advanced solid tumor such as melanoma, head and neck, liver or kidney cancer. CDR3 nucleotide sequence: TGTGCCATCAGTGAGAGGGGGAGAGAGACCCAGTACTTC. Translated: CAISERGRETQYF.